The T cell receptor (beta chain) described here comes from a study of T cells in Graves' hyperthyroidism and ophthalmopathy. Trimming pared 6 bases from V and 7 bases from J, leaving 13 bases between. CDR3 length: 13 amino acids. Germline V gene data show CDR1 as LNHDA and CDR2 as SQIVND (reference sequence). General observations from the study: Blood held most thyroid clonotypes expanded above 0.001 frequency. A 13 V-J signature model discriminated ophthalmopathy versus stable hyperthyroidism.

This clonotype has only a few counts. Antigen specificity is unknown. Authors of the study amplified TCR beta CDR3 regions from RNA transcripts. HTBI primers were the set used in a first-round RT-PCR of the TCR CDR3. Each CDR3 protein is one row after TCRdb ran MiXCR on the multiplex PCR reads. Of about 690,000 distinct CDR3 sequences in the sample, around 15% were seen once. The chain couples TRBV19 to TRBJ2-1; the D gene could be TRBD1 or TRBD2 (5 bases each). The sequence was obtained from a middle-aged man with Graves' hyperthyroidism. The sample was blood. The CDR3: CASRGDWGNEQFF. The CDR3 DNA follows: TGTGCCAGTAGGGGAGACTGGGGGAATGAGCAGTTCTTC.